The source of this T cell receptor beta chain is a study of blood T cell repertoires in COVID-19. On the study more broadly: Samples taken during acute and convalescent COVID-19 were collected in the United States, Italy and Spain. Sources were T cells, B-cell-depleted T cells, or PBMCs; the material itself was cDNA or gDNA.

Per the study methods: Amplification of reference gene primers was used by the study to estimate nucleated cell counts. Libraries were prepared by immunoSEQ multiplex PCR; TCRdb keeps only in-frame clonotypes and omits some of them. For V, J and clone size, that table is used; D and trimming come from the DNA. Found here are 90,000 to 120,000 clones, around 85% of them singletons; the top ten hold roughly 3.4%. Germline values: CDR1 SGDLS, CDR2 YYNGEE. The V end lost 4 bases, the J end lost 1 base, and 13 bases lay between the germline ends. There are 15 residues in the CDR3. The receptor comes from an elderly woman with active or convalescent COVID-19. This chain links TRBV9 with TRBJ2-3; possible D gene TRBD2, 6 bases. Source material: peripheral blood. The CDR3 bases are TGTGCCAGCAGCTCACGGGAGTCGGGCACAGATACGCAGTATTTT. The encoded protein is CASSSRESGTDTQYF.